The 3 T cell receptor beta chains listed next were all sequenced from one sample in a study of blood T cell repertoires in COVID-19. TCRdb's table, derived via immunoSEQ multiplex PCR, lists solely in-frame clones and lacks some. The sample consists of some 180,000 clones, roughly 79% of them appearing once. Sequencing was carried out using peripheral blood. These receptors all stem from a woman in her thirties or forties with COVID-19, enrolled during active disease.

The chain recombines TRBV7-3 with TRBJ2-1; D may be TRBD2 (6 bases). The CDR3 contains 15 residues. CDR1 and CDR2 (germline): SGHTA, FQGTGA. Trimming took 0 bases from V and 6 from J, leaving 12 bases between them. The chain's CDR3 is CASSLTSGDGNEQFF. CDR3 DNA sequence: TGTGCCAGCAGCTTAACTAGCGGAGATGGCAATGAGCAGTTCTTC.

The chain joins TRBV29-1 to TRBJ1-2; 7 nucleotides match TRBD1. This CDR3 is built from 13 residues. V dropped 0 bases and J dropped 5; count of bases not matched to a gene: 3. CDR1 and CDR2 from the germline V gene are SQVTM and ANQGSEA. Written as DNA, the CDR3 is TGCAGCGTTGAAGATGGCAGGGGGTATGGCTACACCTTC. The encoded protein is CSVEDGRGYGYTF.

This chain uses TRBV6-5 with TRBJ2-1, with D tentatively TRBD1 (6 bases). The V end lost 7 bases, the J end lost 8 bases, and 18 bases lay between the germline ends. The V gene's germline CDR1 is MNHEY and CDR2 SVGAGI. The CDR3 is 14 amino acids. Here the CDR3 DNA reads TGTGCCAGCACTCTGGGGGCGGGCTCCGATGAGCAGTTCTTC. Its protein is CASTLGAGSDEQFF.